The T cell receptor beta chain under discussion was sequenced for a study of identical twins. Study findings and constraints: The models gave estimates that fell short of the out-of-frame TCR alpha sharing seen in monozygotic twins. There were fewer insertions in abundant cord blood beta clonotypes, but memory repertoires showed no such pattern.

A universal primer site arose from template switching, and cDNA bore unique molecular identifiers. One entry per CDR3 protein results from TCRdb running MiXCR on the 5' RACE reads. Of over 500,000 distinct CDR3 sequences in the sample, roughly a fifth were seen once. At least ten counts were recorded for this clonotype. The antigen remains undetermined. These data were also filed under a second study, of T cells expressing NK-cell markers. As that study records: Sequencing of TCR beta repertoires drew on sorted CD3+CD56+NKG2C+, CD3+CD56+NKG2C- and CD3+CD56-NKG2C+ T cells.

Sequences were obtained from CD4+ T cells sorted from blood. This sequence originates from a woman aged 18-29 years in good health.

CDR3 residues: CASSLGVNDNEQFF. CDR3 coding DNA: TGCGCCAGCAGCTTGGGGGTGAATGACAATGAGCAGTTCTTC. The chain joins TRBV5-1 to TRBJ2-1, with no clear D. Germline CDR1 and CDR2: SGHRS and YFSETQ. The CDR3 consists of 14 residues. V was shortened by 0 bases and J by 5 bases, with 9 bases between the two germline ends.